Each of the 19 T cell receptor beta chains below was sequenced from the same sample in a study of shared clonotypes between healthy human individuals. Profiling relied on immunoSEQ multiplex PCR, and the TCRdb table lists in-frame clones only, not all of them. The sample contains more than 2 million clones, 85% to 95% of which appear only once. Terminally differentiated effector memory CD45RA+ cells were excluded from the naive CD8 cells, which were CD45RO-negative and positively selected for CCR7. The sample was naive CD8+ T cells from PBMCs. The source of these receptors is a man younger than 35 in good health. Some clones in this sample may be carry-over from other donors' samples.

The chain employs TRBV7-3 and TRBJ1-2; TRBD1 matches at 7 bases. The CDR3 extends over 16 amino acids. Germline assignment: CDR1 SGHTA and CDR2 FQGTGA. After removal of 4 bases from V and 6 bases from J, the junction contained 14 bases not matched to a gene. CDR3 DNA sequence: TGTGCCAGCAGCTCCTTTCACAGGGGTTGGGAAAATGGCTACACCTTC. It encodes CASSSFHRGWENGYTF.

The V gene is TRBV9, the J gene TRBJ2-3, with TRBD1 identical over 11 bases. CDR3 length: 16 residues. Germline CDR1 reads SGDLS; CDR2 reads YYNGEE. V lost 3 bases, J lost 0 bases, and 3 bases stayed unmatched. CDR3 in DNA: TGTGCCAGCAGCGCCGGGACAGGGGGTAGCACAGATACGCAGTATTTT. It codes for CASSAGTGGSTDTQYF. Filled out from reference TRBV9 and TRBJ2-3, the complete variable domain reads DSGVTQTPKHLITATGQRVTLRCSPRSGDLSVYWYQQSLDQGLQFLIQYYNGEERAKGNILERFSAQQFPDLHSELNLSSLELGDSALYFCASSAGTGGSTDTQYFGPGTRLTVL.

The chain has TRBV14 and TRBJ2-1, with 7 positions matching TRBD1. Trimming cost V 5 bases and J 7 bases; bases outside gene matches: 8. This CDR3 comprises 14 residues. From germline, CDR1 is SGHDN and CDR2 FVKESK. The CDR3: CASSVGGPPNEQFF. The CDR3 DNA follows: TGTGCCAGCAGCGTAGGGGGCCCACCAAATGAGCAGTTCTTC.

The chain uses TRBV10-3 and TRBJ2-5, with TRBD1 as a possible D gene (5 bases). CDR1 is ENHRY and CDR2 is SYGVKD in the germline V gene. This CDR3 has 13 amino acids. Deletions cut 8 bases from V and 3 bases from J, with 13 bases between. The CDR3 spells CAIQGVLEETQYF. The CDR3 DNA is TGTGCCATCCAGGGCGTCCTTGAAGAGACCCAGTACTTC.

This rearrangement joins TRBV9 to TRBJ1-1; TRBD1 matches at 7 bases. The V segment lost 4 bases and the J segment 1 base; nucleotides outside the gene matches: 10. The germline gives CDR1 SGDLS, CDR2 YYNGEE. This CDR3 has 16 residues. CDR3 nucleotide sequence: TGTGCCAGCAGCCCCCGAACAGGGGCAGAGAACACTGAAGCTTTCTTT. Its protein product is CASSPRTGAENTEAFF.

The chain has TRBV18 and TRBJ2-7; no clear D. Germline values: CDR1 KGHSH, CDR2 LQKENI. Trimming removed 2 bases from V and 2 bases from J, with 10 bases in between. The CDR3 totals 14 residues. CDR3 in amino acids: CASSPGMVPYEQYF. The CDR3 DNA is TGTGCCAGCTCACCAGGGATGGTCCCCTACGAGCAGTACTTC.

The chain has TRBV6-5 and TRBJ2-5; possibly TRBD2 for D (6 bases). V was trimmed by 0 bases and J by 5 bases, leaving 16 bases between them. Per germline, CDR1 MNHEY and CDR2 SVGAGI. This CDR3 region has 16 residues. In DNA form, the CDR3 reads TGTGCCAGCAGTTACTCCTGGCGGGACGCGGATGAGACCCAGTACTTC. Amino acid sequence: CASSYSWRDADETQYF.

This clone was counted a single time. The rearrangement uses TRBV7-9 and TRBJ2-4; a weak D match, TRBD2 (5 bases). The CDR3 spans 15 residues. Germline V CDR1 and CDR2: SEHNR, FQNEAQ (reference sequence). Trimming shortened V by 6 bases and J by 7 bases, and 19 bases separated the two germline ends. In nucleotides, the CDR3 is TGTGCCAGCAGTCTAGGAGGTGAGGTTAAGAACATTCAGTACTTC. Its translation: CASSLGGEVKNIQYF.

The chain carries TRBV19 and TRBJ1-3; 8 bases match TRBD1. V shed 7 bases, J shed 0 bases, and the junction held 14 bases outside the gene matches. CDR3 length: 18 residues. Germline V gene lookup returns CDR1 LNHDA and CDR2 SQIVND (reference sequence). The CDR3 is CASTPTGQGLFSGNTIYF. The CDR3 DNA reads as TGTGCCAGTACCCCTACCGGACAGGGCCTCTTCTCTGGAAACACCATATATTTT.

This clone was seen a single time. The V and J genes are TRBV7-8 and TRBJ2-5; 8 bases match TRBD2. Germline CDR1 is SGHVS and CDR2 is FQNEAQ. This CDR3 comprises 15 residues. V gave up 3 bases and J gave up 5 bases; unmatched junction bases: 8. CDR3 residues: CASSFYGPGGETQYF. The CDR3 region has the DNA TGTGCCAGCAGCTTTTATGGCCCGGGGGGGGAGACCCAGTACTTC.

V usage is TRBV13 and J usage is TRBJ2-1; a possible D gene is TRBD2 (5 bases). CDR1 and CDR2 (germline): PRHDT, FYEKMQ (reference sequence). There are 16 residues in the CDR3. V was pared by 0 bases and J by 4 bases, with 13 bases between. The CDR3 sequence: CASSLGRSRTYNEQFF. The CDR3 DNA is TGTGCCAGCAGCTTAGGTCGAAGCCGGACTTACAATGAGCAGTTCTTC.

The V call is TRBV7-9, the J call TRBJ1-1; a possible D gene is TRBD1 (5 bases). There are 14 residues in the CDR3. CDR1 and CDR2 from the germline V gene are SEHNR and FQNEAQ (reference sequence). The germline V and J ends were trimmed by 6 bases and 1 base, with 12 bases remaining between them. The CDR3 spells CASRPDSSNTEAFF. The CDR3 nucleotides are TGTGCCAGCAGACCCGACAGTTCGAACACTGAAGCTTTCTTT.

The V call is TRBV9, the J call TRBJ2-1, with D perhaps being TRBD1 or TRBD2 (5 bases each). V lost 1 base to trimming and J lost 2 bases, with 13 bases between them. Germline assignment: CDR1 SGDLS and CDR2 YYNGEE. The CDR3 consists of 16 residues. This CDR3 reads CASSVSEGSPYNEQFF. In nucleotides, the CDR3 is TGTGCCAGCAGCGTAAGTGAGGGGAGCCCCTACAATGAGCAGTTCTTC.

CDR3 region: CASSVGAVGNQPQHF. The CDR3 DNA follows: TGTGCCAGCAGCGTCGGGGCGGTCGGCAATCAGCCCCAGCATTTT. V is TRBV9 and J is TRBJ1-5, with a possible D match to TRBD1 (5 bases). Germline assignment: CDR1 SGDLS and CDR2 YYNGEE. This CDR3 is built from 15 residues. Between the trimmed V and J ends, which lost 2 bases and 2 bases, there was a span of 11 bases. Combining the CDR3 with reference TRBV9 and TRBJ1-5 gives the whole variable domain DSGVTQTPKHLITATGQRVTLRCSPRSGDLSVYWYQQSLDQGLQFLIQYYNGEERAKGNILERFSAQQFPDLHSELNLSSLELGDSALYFCASSVGAVGNQPQHFGDGTRLSIL.

V and J are TRBV29-1 and TRBJ2-1, with 8 bases matching TRBD2. Losses at the gene ends were 3 bases for V and 3 bases for J; bases not matched to a gene: 4. This CDR3 has 14 residues. Per germline, CDR1 SQVTM and CDR2 ANQGSEA. The CDR3 DNA reads as TGCAGCGTTGACACTAGCGGAGACTACAATGAGCAGTTCTTC. Residues: CSVDTSGDYNEQFF.

The chain is built from TRBV28 and TRBJ2-7; D is unresolved. The CDR3 has 14 amino acids. Per the germline V gene, CDR1 is MDHEN and CDR2 is SYDVKM. V was pared by 3 bases and J by 5 bases, with 14 bases between. CDR3: CASSFEVLSHEQYF. In nucleotides, the CDR3 is TGTGCCAGCAGTTTCGAGGTTCTGAGTCACGAGCAGTACTTC.

This clone was seen only a few times. Other DNA sequences in the same sample also yield this CDR3. V usage is TRBV2 and J usage is TRBJ2-7, with D possibly matching TRBD1 (5 bases). The CDR3 sequence is 11 residues long. V dropped 3 bases and J dropped 5 bases, with 5 bases sitting between them. The V gene's germline CDR1 is SNHLY and CDR2 FYNNEI. The CDR3 bases are TGTGCCAGCAGTGACAGGGACGAGCAGTACTTC. This translates into CASSDRDEQYF.

This clone has a single count. V usage is TRBV12-5 and J usage is TRBJ1-1; D ambiguous. V lost 7 bases and J lost 0, with 6 bases in between. This CDR3 spans 12 amino acids. The germline CDR1 and CDR2 sequences are LGHNT and FRNRAP. The CDR3 bases are TGTGCTAGTGCAGATATGAACACTGAAGCTTTCTTT. It specifies CASADMNTEAFF.

The chain recombines TRBV10-3 with TRBJ2-2; 11 bases align to TRBD1. Trimming at V came to 3 bases and at J to 7 bases, leaving 7 bases not matched to a gene. Germline V gene sequence: CDR1 ENHRY, CDR2 SYGVKD. This CDR3 region has 16 residues. The DNA for the CDR3 is TGTGCCATCAGTGACCGGACAGGGGGCTCACACGGGGAGCTGTTTTTT. Translating gives CAISDRTGGSHGELFF.